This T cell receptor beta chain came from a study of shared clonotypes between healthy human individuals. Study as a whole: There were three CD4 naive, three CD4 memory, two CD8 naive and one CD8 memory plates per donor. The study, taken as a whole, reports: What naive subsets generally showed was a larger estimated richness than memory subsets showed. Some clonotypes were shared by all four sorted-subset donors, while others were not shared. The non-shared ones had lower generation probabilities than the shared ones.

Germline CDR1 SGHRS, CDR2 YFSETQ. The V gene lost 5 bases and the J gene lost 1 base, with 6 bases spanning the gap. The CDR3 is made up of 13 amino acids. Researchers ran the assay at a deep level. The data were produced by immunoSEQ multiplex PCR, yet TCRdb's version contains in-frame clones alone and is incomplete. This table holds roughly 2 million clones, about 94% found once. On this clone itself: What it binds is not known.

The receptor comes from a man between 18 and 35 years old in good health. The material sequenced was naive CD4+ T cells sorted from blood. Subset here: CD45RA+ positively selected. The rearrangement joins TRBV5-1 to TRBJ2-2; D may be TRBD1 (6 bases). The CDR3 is CASRQGNTGELFF. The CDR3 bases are TGCGCCAGCAGACAGGGGAACACCGGGGAGCTGTTTTTT.